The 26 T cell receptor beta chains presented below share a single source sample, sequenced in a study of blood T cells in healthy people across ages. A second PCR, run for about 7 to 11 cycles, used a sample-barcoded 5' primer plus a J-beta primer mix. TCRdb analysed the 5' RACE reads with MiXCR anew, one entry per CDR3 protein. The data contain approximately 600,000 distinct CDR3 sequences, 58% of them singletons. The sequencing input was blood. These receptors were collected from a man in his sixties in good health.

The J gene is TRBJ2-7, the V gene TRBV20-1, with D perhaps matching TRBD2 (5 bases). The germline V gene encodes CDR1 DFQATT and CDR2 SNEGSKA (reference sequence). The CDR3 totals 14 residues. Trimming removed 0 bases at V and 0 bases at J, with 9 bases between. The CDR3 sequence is CSARDSTSSYEQYF. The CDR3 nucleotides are TGCAGTGCTAGAGATAGCACTAGCTCCTACGAGCAGTACTTC.

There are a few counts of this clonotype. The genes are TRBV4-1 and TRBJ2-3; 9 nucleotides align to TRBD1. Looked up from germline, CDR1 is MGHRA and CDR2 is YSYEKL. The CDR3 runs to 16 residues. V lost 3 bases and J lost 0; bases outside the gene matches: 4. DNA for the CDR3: TGCGCCAGCAGCCACACCGGGACAGGGAGCACAGATACGCAGTATTTT. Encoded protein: CASSHTGTGSTDTQYF.

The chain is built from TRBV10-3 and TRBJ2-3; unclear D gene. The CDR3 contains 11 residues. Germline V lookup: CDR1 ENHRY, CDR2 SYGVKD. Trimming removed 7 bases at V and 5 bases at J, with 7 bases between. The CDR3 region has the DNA TGTGCCATCACAGAGAGAGATACGCAGTATTTT. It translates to CAITERDTQYF.

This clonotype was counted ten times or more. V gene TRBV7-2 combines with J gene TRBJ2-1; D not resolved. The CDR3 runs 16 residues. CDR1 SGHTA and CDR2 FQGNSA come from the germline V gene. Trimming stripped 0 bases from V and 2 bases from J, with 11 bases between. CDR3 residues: CASSLAATPAYNEQFF. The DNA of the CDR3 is TGTGCCAGCAGCTTAGCGGCGACACCGGCCTACAATGAGCAGTTCTTC.

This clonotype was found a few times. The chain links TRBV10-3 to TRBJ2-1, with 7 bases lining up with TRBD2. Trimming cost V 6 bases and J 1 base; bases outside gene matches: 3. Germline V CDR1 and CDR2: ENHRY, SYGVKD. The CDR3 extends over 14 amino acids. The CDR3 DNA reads TGTGCCATCAGCGGGGGGAGGTCCTACAATGAGCAGTTCTTC. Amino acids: CAISGGRSYNEQFF.

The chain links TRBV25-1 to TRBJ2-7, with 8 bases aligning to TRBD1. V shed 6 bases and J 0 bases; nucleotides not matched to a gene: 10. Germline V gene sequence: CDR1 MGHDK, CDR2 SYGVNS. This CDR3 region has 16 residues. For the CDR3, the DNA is TGTGCCAGCAGGGGTGACAGGGGATTGAGCTCCTACGAGCAGTACTTC. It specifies CASRGDRGLSSYEQYF.

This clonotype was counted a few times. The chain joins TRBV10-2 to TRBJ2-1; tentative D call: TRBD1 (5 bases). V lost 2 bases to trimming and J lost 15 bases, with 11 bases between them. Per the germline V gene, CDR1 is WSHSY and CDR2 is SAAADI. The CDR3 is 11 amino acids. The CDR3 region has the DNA TGCGCCAGCAGTGAGGGGGCAGGCTGGTTCTTC. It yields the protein CASSEGAGWFF.

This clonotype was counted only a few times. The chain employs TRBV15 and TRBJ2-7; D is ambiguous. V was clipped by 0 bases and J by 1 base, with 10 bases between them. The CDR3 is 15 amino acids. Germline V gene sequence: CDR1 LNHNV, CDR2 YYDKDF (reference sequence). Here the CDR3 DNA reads TGTGCCACCAGCAGAGATCGAGGCAGATCCTACGAGCAGTACTTC. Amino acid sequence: CATSRDRGRSYEQYF.

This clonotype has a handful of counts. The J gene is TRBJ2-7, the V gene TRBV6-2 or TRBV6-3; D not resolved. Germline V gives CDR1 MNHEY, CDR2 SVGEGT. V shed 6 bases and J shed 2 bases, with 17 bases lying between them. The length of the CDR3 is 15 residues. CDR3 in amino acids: CASSAGPRTAYEQYF. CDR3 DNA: TGTGCCAGCAGCGCCGGGCCCAGAACCGCCTACGAGCAGTACTTC.

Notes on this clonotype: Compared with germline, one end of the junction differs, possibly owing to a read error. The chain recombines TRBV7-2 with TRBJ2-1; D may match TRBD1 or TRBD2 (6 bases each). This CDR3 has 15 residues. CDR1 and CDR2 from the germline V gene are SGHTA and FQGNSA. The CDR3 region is CASSFRRGEYNGQFF. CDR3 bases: TGTGCCAGCAGCTTTCGAAGGGGGGAGTACAATGGGCAGTTCTTC.

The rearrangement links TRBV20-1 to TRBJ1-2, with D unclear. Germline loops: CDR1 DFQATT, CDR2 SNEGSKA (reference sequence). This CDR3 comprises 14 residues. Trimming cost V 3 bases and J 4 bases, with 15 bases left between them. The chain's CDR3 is CSASYLMGSYGYTF. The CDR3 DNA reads TGCAGTGCTAGTTACCTCATGGGTTCCTATGGCTACACCTTC.

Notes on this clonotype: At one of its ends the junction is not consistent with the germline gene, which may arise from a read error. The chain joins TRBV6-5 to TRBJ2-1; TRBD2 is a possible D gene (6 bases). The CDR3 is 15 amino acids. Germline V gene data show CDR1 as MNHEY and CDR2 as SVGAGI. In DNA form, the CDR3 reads TGTGCCAGCAGTTACTCGCTACCGGGGAGGTACGAGCAGTATTTC. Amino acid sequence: CASSYSLPGRYEQYF.

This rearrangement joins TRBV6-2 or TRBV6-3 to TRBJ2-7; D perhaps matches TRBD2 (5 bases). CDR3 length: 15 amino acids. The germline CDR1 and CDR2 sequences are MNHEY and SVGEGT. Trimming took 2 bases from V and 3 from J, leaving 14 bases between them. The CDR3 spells CASSYELARIYEQYF. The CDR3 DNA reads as TGTGCCAGCAGTTACGAGTTAGCGCGGATCTACGAGCAGTACTTC.

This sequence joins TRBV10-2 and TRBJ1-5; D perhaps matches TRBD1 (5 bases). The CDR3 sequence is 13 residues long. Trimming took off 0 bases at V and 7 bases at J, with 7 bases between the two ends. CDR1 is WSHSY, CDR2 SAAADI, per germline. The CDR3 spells CASSESGEQPQHF. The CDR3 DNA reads TGCGCCAGCAGTGAGTCGGGGGAACAGCCCCAGCATTTT.

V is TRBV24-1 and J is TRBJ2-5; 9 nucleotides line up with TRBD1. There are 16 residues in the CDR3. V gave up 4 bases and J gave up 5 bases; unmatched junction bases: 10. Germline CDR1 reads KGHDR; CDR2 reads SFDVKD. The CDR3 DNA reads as TGTGCCACCAGTGACCCCGGGACAGGGTACGTGGAGACCCAGTACTTC. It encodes CATSDPGTGYVETQYF.

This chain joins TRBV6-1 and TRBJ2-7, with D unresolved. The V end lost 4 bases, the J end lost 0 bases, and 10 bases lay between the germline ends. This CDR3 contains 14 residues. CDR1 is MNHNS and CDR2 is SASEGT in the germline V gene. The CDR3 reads CASSVRAYSYEQYF. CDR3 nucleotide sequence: TGTGCCAGCAGTGTTCGAGCTTACTCCTACGAGCAGTACTTC.

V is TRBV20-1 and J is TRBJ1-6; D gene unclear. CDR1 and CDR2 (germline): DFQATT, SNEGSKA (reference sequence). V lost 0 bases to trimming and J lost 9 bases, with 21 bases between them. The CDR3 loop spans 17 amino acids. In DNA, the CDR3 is TGCAGTGCTAGAGATTGGTCGGAGGGAGAGGTTATTTCACCCCTCCACTTT. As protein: CSARDWSEGEVISPLHF.

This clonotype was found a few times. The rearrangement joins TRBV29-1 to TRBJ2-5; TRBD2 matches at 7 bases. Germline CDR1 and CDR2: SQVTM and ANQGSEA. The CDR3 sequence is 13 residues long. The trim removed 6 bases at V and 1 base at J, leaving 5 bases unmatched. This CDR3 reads CSVPLAGQETQYF. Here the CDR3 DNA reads TGCAGCGTCCCCTTAGCGGGCCAAGAGACCCAGTACTTC.

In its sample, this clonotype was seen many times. The CDR3 is CSADRGETQYF. The DNA of the CDR3 is TGCAGCGCCGACCGGGGGGAGACCCAGTACTTC. The gene calls are TRBV29-1 and TRBJ2-5, with TRBD2 as a possible D gene (6 bases). V was pared by 7 bases and J by 5 bases, with 11 bases between. The CDR3 sequence is 11 residues long. The germline V gene encodes CDR1 SQVTM and CDR2 ANQGSEA.

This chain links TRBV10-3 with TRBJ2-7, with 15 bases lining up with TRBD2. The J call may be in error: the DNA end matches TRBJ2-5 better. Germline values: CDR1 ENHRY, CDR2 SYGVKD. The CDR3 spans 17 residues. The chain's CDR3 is CANRRARTSGGAETQYF. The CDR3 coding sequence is TGTGCCAACAGAAGAGCGAGGACTAGCGGGGGGGCGGAGACCCAGTACTTC.

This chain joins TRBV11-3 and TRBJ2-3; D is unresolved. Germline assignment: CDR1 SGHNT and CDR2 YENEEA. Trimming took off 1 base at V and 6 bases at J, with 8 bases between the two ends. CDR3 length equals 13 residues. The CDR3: CASSLGRMDTQYF. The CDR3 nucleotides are TGTGCCAGCAGCTTAGGACGGATGGATACGCAGTATTTT.

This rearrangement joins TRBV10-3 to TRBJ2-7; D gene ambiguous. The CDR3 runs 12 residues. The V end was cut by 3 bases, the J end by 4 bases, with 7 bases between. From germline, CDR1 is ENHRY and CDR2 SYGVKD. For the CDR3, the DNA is TGTGCCATCAGTGACAGCCAGTACGAGCAGTACTTC. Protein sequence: CAISDSQYEQYF.

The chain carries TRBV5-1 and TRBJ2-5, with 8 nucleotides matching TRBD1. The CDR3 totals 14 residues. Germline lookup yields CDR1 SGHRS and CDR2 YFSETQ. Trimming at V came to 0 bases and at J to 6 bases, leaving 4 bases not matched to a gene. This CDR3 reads CASSLESRGQTQYF. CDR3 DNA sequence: TGCGCCAGCAGCTTGGAAAGCAGGGGGCAGACCCAGTACTTC. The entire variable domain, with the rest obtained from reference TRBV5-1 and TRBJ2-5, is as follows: KAGVTQTPRYLIKTRGQQVTLSCSPISGHRSVSWYQQTPGQGLQFLFEYFSETQRNKGNFPGRFSGRQFSNSRSEMNVSTLELGDSALYLCASSLESRGQTQYFGPGTRLLVL.

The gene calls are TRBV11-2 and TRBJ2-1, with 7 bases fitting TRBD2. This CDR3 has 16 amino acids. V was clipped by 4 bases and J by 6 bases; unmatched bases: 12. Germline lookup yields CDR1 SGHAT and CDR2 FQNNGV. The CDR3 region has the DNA TGTGCCAGCAGCTCTGGTATTGGACTAGATTTCAATGAGCAGTTCTTC. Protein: CASSSGIGLDFNEQFF.

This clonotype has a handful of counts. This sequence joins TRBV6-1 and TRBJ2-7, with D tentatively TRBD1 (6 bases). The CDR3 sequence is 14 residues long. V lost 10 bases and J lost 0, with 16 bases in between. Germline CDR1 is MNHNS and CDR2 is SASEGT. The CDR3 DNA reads TGTGCCACAGGCCCCCGGACAGACTCCTACGAGCAGTACTTC. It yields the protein CATGPRTDSYEQYF.

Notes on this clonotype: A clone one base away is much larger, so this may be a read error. CDR3 loop: CATSRGGKNIQYF. The CDR3 region has the DNA TGTGCCACCAGCAGAGGGGGCAAAAACATTCAGTACTTC. V gene TRBV15 combines with J gene TRBJ2-4; D gene ambiguous. The germline gives CDR1 LNHNV, CDR2 YYDKDF (reference sequence). V gave up 1 base and J gave up 3 bases, with 4 bases separating them. The CDR3 totals 13 residues.